The rows below give T cell receptor beta chains drawn from one sample of a study of blood T cell repertoires in COVID-19. Assay: immunoSEQ multiplex PCR; the TCRdb copy retains only in-frame clones and omits some. The sample holds nearly 80,000 clones, 87% seen once. The sequenced sample was peripheral blood. The source is an elderly woman with active or convalescent COVID-19. CDR3s include the opening cysteine and the closing phenylalanine or tryptophan. A D gene is named only where the DNA matches it firmly. Size tells how often a clone was seen (once, few, many) or the class of an expanded clone, and some rows leave it out.

TRBD2 | TRBJ2-1 | TRBV9 | . | CASSEGLAPYNEQFF | TGTGCCAGCAGCGAGGGACTAGCCCCCTACAATGAGCAGTTCTTC
. | TRBJ2-7 | TRBV3-1/TRBV3-2 | . | CASSWEGGYEQYF | TGTGCCAGCAGCTGGGAGGGGGGATACGAGCAGTACTTC
. | TRBJ1-1 | TRBV9 | once | CASSVATSYLGGTEAFF | TGTGCCAGCAGCGTAGCTACCAGTTACCTCGGCGGCACTGAAGCTTTCTTT
TRBD1 | TRBJ2-3 | TRBV6-2/TRBV6-3 | . | CASSYGQGTDTQYF | TGTGCCAGCAGTTACGGACAGGGAACAGATACGCAGTATTTT
TRBD2 | TRBJ2-2 | TRBV5-1 | . | CASSLPAGDTGELFF | TGCGCCAGCAGCTTACCAGCGGGAGACACCGGGGAGCTGTTTTTT
TRBD2 | TRBJ2-2 | TRBV7-9 | once | CASGDYGRRIAAGELFF | TGTGCCAGCGGGGACTACGGGCGGAGGATTGCTGCCGGGGAGCTGTTTTTT
TRBD1 | TRBJ1-1 | TRBV13 | . | CASSIGTDSEAFF | TGTGCCAGCAGCATAGGGACAGACTCTGAAGCTTTCTTT
TRBD2 | TRBJ2-2 | TRBV7-9 | . | CASSLVDVGGDPTGELFF | TGTGCCAGCAGCTTAGTGGATGTGGGAGGGGACCCCACCGGGGAGCTGTTTTTT
TRBD1 | TRBJ2-5 | TRBV7-8 | . | CASRPGTGVGLETQYF | TGTGCCAGCAGGCCGGGGACAGGGGTAGGGTTAGAGACCCAGTACTTC
. | TRBJ1-3 | TRBV7-2 | few | CASSLGGTGNTIYF | TGTGCCAGCAGCTTAGGAGGAACTGGAAACACCATATATTTT
TRBD1 | TRBJ1-1 | TRBV24-1 | . | CATSEPGQGYTEAFF | TGTGCCACCAGTGAACCCGGACAGGGGTACACTGAAGCTTTCTTT
. | TRBJ2-7 | TRBV14 | . | CASSPLGVMGLVEQYF | TGTGCCAGCAGCCCCCTTGGGGTTATGGGGCTGGTCGAGCAGTACTTC
. | TRBJ2-7 | TRBV28 | . | CASSAGQPPYEQYF | TGTGCCAGCAGTGCCGGACAGCCTCCCTACGAGCAGTACTTC
. | TRBJ1-3 | TRBV27 | . | CASSLSGGTSGNTIYF | TGTGCCAGCAGTTTATCAGGGGGTACGTCTGGAAACACCATATATTTT
. | TRBJ1-4 | TRBV6-1 | . | CASSERVYNEKLFF | TGTGCCAGCAGTGAACGGGTTTATAATGAAAAACTGTTTTTT
. | TRBJ2-3 | TRBV3-1/TRBV3-2 | . | CASSQGFRIQVSTDTQYF | TGTGCCAGCAGCCAAGGCTTCCGAATTCAGGTTTCTACAGATACGCAGTATTTT
. | TRBJ2-3 | TRBV6-2/TRBV6-3 | . | CASSYLDSLGTDTQYF | TGTGCCAGCAGTTACCTAGACAGTCTAGGCACAGATACGCAGTATTTT
TRBD2 | TRBJ2-1 | TRBV15 | . | CATSSGRGLSYNEQFF | TGTGCCACCTCGAGCGGGAGAGGGTTATCCTACAATGAGCAGTTCTTC
TRBD2 | TRBJ2-3 | TRBV5-1 | . | CASSFPSGRARSTDTQYF | TGCGCCAGCAGCTTCCCTAGCGGGAGGGCCCGAAGCACAGATACGCAGTATTTT
TRBD1 | TRBJ1-2 | TRBV2 | . | CASSGGTGGSYGYTF | TGTGCCAGCAGTGGGGGGACAGGGGGCAGCTATGGCTACACCTTC
. | TRBJ2-5 | TRBV4-3 | . | CASSQDPGGGETQYF | TGCGCCAGCAGCCAAGATCCGGGAGGGGGCGAGACCCAGTACTTC
TRBD1 | TRBJ2-2 | TRBV5-1 | . | CASSLEGQGRVLELFF | TGCGCCAGCAGCTTGGAAGGACAGGGGAGGGTTCTGGAGCTGTTTTTT
TRBD1 | TRBJ1-1 | TRBV29-1 | few | CSACPGGAEAFF | TGCAGCGCCTGTCCAGGGGGTGCTGAAGCTTTCTTT
. | TRBJ1-1 | TRBV28 | . | CASSLLQGTEAFF | TGTGCCAGCAGTTTATTGCAGGGTACTGAAGCTTTCTTT